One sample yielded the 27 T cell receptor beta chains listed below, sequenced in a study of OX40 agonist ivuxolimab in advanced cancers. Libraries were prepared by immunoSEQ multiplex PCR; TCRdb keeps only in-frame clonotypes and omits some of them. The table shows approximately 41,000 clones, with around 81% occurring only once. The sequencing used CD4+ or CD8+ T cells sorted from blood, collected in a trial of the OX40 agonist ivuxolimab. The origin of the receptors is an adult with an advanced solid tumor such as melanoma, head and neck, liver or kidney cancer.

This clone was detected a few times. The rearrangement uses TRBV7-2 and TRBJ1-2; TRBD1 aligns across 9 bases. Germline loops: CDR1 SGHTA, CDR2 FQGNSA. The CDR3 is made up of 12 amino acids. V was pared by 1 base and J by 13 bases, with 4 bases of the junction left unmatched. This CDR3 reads CASSLGRQGGTF. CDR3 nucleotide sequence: TGTGCCAGCAGCTTAGGTCGACAGGGGGGCACCTTC.

The CDR3 bases are TGTGCCAGCCCGCAATCAGGGGTGAACACTGAAGCTTTCTTT. Translated, it gives CASPQSGVNTEAFF. The rearrangement links TRBV6-4 to TRBJ1-1, with a possible D match to TRBD1 (6 bases). This CDR3 has 14 residues. Germline values: CDR1 MRHNA, CDR2 SNTAGT. Trimming removed 8 bases from V and 0 bases from J, with 13 bases in between.

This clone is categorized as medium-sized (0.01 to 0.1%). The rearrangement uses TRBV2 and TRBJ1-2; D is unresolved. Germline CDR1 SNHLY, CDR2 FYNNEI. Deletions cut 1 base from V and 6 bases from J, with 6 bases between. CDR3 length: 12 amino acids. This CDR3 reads CASSEDNDGYTF. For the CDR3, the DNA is TGTGCCAGCAGTGAAGATAATGATGGCTACACCTTC.

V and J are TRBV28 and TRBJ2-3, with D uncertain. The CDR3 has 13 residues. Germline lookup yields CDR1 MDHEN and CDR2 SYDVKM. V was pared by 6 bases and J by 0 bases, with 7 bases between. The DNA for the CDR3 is TGTGCCAGCAGGGAAACAAGCACAGATACGCAGTATTTT. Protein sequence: CASRETSTDTQYF.

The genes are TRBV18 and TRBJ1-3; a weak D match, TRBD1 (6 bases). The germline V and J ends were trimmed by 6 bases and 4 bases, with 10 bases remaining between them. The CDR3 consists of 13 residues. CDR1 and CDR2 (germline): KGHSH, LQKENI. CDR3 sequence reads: CASSEQGGNTIYF. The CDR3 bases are TGTGCCAGCTCGGAGCAGGGGGGAAACACCATATATTTT. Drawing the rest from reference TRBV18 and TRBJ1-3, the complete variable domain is NAGVMQNPRHLVRRRGQEARLRCSPMKGHSHVYWYRQLPEEGLKFMVYLQKENIIDESGMPKERFSAEFPKEGPSILRIQQVVRGDSAAYFCASSEQGGNTIYFGEGSWLTVV.

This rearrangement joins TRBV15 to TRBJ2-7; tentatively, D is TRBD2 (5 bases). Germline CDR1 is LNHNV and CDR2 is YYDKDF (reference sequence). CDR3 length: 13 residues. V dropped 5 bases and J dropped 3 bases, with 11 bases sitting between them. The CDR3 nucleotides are TGTGCCACCAGCCTGGGAGCCGACTACGAGCAGTACTTC. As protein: CATSLGADYEQYF.

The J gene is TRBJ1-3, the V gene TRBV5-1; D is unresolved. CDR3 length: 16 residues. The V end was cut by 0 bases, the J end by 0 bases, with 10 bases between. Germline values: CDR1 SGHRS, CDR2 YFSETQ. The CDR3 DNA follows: TGCGCCAGCAGCTTGGCGCACAGCTACTCTGGAAACACCATATATTTT. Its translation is CASSLAHSYSGNTIYF.

CDR3 sequence: CASSLRDRPTDTQYF. DNA for the CDR3: TGTGCCAGCAGTTTGAGGGACAGGCCCACAGATACGCAGTATTTT. This chain connects TRBV27 to TRBJ2-3, with TRBD1 matching 8 bases. The CDR3 loop spans 15 amino acids. The V gene end was trimmed by 3 bases and the J gene end by 2 bases; junction bases not matched to a gene: 4. CDR1 MNHEY and CDR2 SMNVEV come from the germline V gene (reference sequence).

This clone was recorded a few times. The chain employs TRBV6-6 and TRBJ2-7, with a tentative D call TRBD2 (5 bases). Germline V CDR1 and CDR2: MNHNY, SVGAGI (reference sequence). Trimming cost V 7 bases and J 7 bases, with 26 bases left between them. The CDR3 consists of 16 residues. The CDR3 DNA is TGTGCCAGCAAGGGCGGAGGCGGCACACAAGTACGAGAGCAGTACTTC. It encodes CASKGGGGTQVREQYF.

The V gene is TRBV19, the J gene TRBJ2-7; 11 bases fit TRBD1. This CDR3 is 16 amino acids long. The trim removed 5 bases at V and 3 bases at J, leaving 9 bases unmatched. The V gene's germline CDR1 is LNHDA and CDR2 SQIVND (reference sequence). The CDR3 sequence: CASSFFRTGGNYEQYF. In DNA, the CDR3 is TGTGCCAGTAGTTTTTTTCGGACAGGGGGCAACTACGAGCAGTACTTC.

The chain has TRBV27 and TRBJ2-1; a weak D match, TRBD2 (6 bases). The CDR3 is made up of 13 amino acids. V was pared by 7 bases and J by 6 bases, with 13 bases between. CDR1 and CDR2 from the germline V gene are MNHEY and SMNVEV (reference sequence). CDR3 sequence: CASTDTSFNEQFF. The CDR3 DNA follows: TGTGCCAGCACCGACACTAGCTTCAATGAGCAGTTCTTC.

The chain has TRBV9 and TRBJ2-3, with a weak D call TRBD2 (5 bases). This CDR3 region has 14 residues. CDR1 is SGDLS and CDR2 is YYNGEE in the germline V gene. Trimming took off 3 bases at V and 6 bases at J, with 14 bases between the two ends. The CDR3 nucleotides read TGTGCCAGCAGCGCTAGCCCCCGGTGGGATACGCAGTATTTT. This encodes CASSASPRWDTQYF.

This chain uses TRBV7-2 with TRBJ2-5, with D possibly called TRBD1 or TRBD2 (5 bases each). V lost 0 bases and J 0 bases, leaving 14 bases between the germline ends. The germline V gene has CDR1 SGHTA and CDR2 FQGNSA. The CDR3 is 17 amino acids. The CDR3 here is CASSLAGPGTNQETQYF. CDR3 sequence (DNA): TGTGCCAGCAGCTTAGCGGGGCCAGGGACCAACCAAGAGACCCAGTACTTC.

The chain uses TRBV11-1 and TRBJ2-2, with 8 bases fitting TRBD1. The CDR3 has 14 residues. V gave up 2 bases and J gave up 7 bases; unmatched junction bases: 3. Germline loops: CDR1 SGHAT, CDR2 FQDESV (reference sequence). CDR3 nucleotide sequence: TGTGCCAGCAGCTTACAGGGGGCCGGCGGGGAGCTGTTTTTT. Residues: CASSLQGAGGELFF.

CDR3 DNA: TGTGCCAGTAGTAGGAACACTGAAGCTTTCTTT. Its protein product is CASSRNTEAFF. The V and J genes are TRBV19 and TRBJ1-1, with D hard to call. The V gene's germline CDR1 is LNHDA and CDR2 SQIVND (reference sequence). V lost 4 bases and J lost 1, with 1 base in between. The CDR3 sequence is 11 residues long.

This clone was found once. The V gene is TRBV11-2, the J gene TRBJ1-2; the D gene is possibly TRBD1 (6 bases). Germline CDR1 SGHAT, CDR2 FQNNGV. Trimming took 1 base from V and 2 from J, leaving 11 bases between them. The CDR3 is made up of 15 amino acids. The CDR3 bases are TGTGCCAGCAGCTTAGGGTCCACAGGGAACTATGGCTACACCTTC. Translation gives CASSLGSTGNYGYTF.

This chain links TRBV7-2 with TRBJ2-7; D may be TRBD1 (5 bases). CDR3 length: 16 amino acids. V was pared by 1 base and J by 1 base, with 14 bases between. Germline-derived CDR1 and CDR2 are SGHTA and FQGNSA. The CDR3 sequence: CASSLVSQGISYEQYF. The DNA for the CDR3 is TGTGCCAGCAGCTTAGTTTCGCAGGGAATATCCTACGAGCAGTACTTC.

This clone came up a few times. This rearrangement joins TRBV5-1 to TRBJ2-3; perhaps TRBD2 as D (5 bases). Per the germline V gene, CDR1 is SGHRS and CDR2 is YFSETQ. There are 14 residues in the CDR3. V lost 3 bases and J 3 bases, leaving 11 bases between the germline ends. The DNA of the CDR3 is TGCGCCAGCAGCTCTGGTGGCGGGACAGATACGCAGTATTTT. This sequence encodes CASSSGGGTDTQYF.

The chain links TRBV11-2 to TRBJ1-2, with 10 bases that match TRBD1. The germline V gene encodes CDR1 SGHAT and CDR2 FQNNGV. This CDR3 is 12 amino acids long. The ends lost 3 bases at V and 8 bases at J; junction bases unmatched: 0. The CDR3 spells CASSLGQGGYTF. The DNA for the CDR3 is TGTGCCAGCAGCTTGGGACAGGGGGGCTACACCTTC.

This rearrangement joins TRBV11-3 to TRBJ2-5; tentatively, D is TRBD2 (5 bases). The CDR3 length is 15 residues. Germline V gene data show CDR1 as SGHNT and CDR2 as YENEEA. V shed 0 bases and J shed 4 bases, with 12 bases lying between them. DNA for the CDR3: TGTGCCAGCAGCTTAGATCTTCGAGGAGGAGAGACCCAGTACTTC. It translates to CASSLDLRGGETQYF.

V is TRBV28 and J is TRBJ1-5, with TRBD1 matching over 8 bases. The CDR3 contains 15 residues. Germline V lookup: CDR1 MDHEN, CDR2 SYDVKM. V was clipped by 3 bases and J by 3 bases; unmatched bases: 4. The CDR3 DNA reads TGTGCCAGCAGTTTTGGACAGGGTATCAATCAGCCCCAGCATTTT. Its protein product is CASSFGQGINQPQHF.

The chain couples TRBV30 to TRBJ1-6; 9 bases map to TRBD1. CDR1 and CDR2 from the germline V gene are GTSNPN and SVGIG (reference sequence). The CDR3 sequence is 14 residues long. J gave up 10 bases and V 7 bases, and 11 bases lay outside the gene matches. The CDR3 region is CASRPGQGRSPLHF. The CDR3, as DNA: TGTGCCTCCCGCCCGGGACAGGGCAGGTCACCCCTCCACTTT. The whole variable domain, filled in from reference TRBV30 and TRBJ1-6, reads SQTIHQWPATLVQPVGSPLSLECTVEGTSNPNLYWYRQAAGRGLQLLFYSVGIGQISSEVPQNLSASRPQDRQFILSSKKLLLSDSGFYLCASRPGQGRSPLHFGNGTRLTVT.

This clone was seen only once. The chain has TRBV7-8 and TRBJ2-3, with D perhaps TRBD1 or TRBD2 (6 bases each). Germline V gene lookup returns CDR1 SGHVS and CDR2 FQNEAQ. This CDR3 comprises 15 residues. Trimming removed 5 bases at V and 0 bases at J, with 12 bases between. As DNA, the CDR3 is TGTGCCAGCAGCACACAGGGACTTAGCACAGATACGCAGTATTTT. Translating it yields CASSTQGLSTDTQYF.

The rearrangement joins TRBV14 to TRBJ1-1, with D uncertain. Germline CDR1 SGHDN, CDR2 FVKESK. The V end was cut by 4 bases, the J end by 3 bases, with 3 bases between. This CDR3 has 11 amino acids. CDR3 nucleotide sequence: TGTGCCAGCAGCCTTCACACTGAAGCTTTCTTT. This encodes CASSLHTEAFF.

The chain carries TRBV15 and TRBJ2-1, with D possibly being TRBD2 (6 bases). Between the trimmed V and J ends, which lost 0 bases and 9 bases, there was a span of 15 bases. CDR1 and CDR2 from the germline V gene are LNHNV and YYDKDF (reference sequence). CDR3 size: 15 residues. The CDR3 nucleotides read TGTGCCACCAGCAGAGATCCCGTCCCCGGGGGTGAGCAGTTCTTC. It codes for CATSRDPVPGGEQFF.

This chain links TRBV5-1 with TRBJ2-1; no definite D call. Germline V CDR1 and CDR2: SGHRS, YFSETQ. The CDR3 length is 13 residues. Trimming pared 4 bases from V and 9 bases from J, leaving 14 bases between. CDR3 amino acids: CASSGLLGGEQFF. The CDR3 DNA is TGCGCCAGCAGCGGGCTCCTTGGTGGTGAGCAGTTCTTC.

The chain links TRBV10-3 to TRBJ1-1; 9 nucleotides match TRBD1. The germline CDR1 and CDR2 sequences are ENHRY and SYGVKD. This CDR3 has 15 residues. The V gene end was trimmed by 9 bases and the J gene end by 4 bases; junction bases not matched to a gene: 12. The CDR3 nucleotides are TGTGCCATAAAACCCCCGGGACAGGGATTCACTGAAGCTTTCTTT. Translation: CAIKPPGQGFTEAFF.